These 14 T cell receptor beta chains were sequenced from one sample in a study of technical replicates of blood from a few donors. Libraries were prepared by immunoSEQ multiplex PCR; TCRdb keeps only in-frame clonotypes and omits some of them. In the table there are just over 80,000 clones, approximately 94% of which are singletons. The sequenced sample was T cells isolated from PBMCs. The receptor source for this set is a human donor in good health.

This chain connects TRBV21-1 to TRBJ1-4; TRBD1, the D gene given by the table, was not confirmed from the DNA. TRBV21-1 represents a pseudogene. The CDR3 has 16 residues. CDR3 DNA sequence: TGTGCCAGCAGTACCATTCCGGGACAGGGGGATGAAAAACTGTTTTTT. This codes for CASSTIPGQGDEKLFF.

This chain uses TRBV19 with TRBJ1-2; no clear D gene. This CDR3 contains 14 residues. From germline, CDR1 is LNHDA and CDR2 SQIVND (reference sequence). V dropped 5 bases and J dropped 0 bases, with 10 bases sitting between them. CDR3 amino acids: CASSLRQANYGYTF. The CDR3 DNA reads TGTGCCAGTAGTCTCCGGCAGGCTAACTATGGCTACACCTTC.

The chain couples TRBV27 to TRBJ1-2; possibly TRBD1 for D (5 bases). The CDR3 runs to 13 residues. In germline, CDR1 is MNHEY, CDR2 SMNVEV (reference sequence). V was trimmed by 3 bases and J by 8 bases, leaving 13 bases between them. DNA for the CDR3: TGTGCCAGCAGTTTGAGTGCAGGGAAGGGCTACACCTTC. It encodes CASSLSAGKGYTF.

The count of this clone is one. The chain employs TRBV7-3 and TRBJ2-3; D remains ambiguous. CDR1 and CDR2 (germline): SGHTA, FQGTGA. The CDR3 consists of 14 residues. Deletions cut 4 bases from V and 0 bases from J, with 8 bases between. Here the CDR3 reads CASSSLSSTDTQYF. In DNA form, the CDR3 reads TGTGCCAGCAGCTCACTCTCTAGCACAGATACGCAGTATTTT.

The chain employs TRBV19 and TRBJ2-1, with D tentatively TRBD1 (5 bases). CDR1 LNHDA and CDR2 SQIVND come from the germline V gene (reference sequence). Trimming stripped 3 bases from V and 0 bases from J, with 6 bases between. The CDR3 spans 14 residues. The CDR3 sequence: CASSIQGSYNEQFF. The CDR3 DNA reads TGTGCCAGTAGTATTCAGGGCTCCTACAATGAGCAGTTCTTC.

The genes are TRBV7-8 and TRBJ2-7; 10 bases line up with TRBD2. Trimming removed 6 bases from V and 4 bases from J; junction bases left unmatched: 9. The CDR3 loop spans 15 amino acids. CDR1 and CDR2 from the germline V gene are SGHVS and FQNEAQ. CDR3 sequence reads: CASRAASGSMYEQYF. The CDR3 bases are TGTGCCAGCAGGGCTGCTAGCGGGAGTATGTACGAGCAGTACTTC.

The CDR3 here is CASSPGDRKNYGYTF. The DNA for the CDR3 is TGTGCCAGCTCACCCGGGGACAGGAAGAACTATGGCTACACCTTC. The chain uses TRBV18 and TRBJ1-2; TRBD1 aligns across 8 bases. The CDR3 is 15 amino acids. V dropped 3 bases and J dropped 2; count of bases not matched to a gene: 5. CDR1 and CDR2 (germline): KGHSH, LQKENI.

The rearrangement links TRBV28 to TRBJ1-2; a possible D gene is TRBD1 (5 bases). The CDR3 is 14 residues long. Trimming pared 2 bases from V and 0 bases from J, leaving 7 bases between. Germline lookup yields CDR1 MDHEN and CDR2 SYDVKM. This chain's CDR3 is CASSLRTPNYGYTF. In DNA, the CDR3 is TGTGCCAGCAGTTTAAGGACACCTAACTATGGCTACACCTTC.

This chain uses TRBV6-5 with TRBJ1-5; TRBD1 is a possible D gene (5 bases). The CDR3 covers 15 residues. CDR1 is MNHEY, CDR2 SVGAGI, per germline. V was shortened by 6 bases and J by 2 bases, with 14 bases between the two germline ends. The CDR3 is CASRTYKGGNQPQHF. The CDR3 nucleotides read TGTGCCAGCAGGACGTACAAAGGGGGCAATCAGCCCCAGCATTTT.

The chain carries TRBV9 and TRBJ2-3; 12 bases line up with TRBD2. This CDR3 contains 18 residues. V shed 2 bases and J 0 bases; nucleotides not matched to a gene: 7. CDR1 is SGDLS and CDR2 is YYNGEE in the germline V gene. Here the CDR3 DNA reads TGTGCCAGCAGCGTCCTAGCGGGAGGGGGTTCTAGCACAGATACGCAGTATTTT. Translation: CASSVLAGGGSSTDTQYF.

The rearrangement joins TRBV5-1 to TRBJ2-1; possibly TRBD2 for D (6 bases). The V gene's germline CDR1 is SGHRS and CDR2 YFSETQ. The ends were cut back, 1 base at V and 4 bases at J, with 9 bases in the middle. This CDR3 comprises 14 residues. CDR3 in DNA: TGCGCCAGCAGCTTGTCTAGCGAGTACAATGAGCAGTTCTTC. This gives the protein CASSLSSEYNEQFF.

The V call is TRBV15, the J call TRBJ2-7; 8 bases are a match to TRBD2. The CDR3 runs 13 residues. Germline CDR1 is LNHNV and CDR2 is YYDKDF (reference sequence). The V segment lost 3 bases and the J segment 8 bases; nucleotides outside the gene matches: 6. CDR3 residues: CATSSSGTNKQYF. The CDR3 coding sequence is TGTGCCACCAGCAGTAGCGGGACGAACAAGCAGTACTTC.

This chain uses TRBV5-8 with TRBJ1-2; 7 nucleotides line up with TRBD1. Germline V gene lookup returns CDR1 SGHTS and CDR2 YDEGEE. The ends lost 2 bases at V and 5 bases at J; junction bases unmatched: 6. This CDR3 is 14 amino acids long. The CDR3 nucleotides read TGTGCCAGCAGCTTCGAGGGACAGCTATATGGCTACACCTTC. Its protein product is CASSFEGQLYGYTF.

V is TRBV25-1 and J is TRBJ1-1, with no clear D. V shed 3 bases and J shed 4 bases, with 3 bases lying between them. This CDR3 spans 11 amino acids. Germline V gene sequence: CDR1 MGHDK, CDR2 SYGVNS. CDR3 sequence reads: CASSESTEAFF. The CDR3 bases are TGTGCCAGCAGTGAGAGCACTGAAGCTTTCTTT.